This T cell receptor (beta chain) was retrieved from a study of blood T cell repertoires in COVID-19. Germline V gene data show CDR1 as LGHDT and CDR2 as YNNKEL (reference sequence). There are 13 residues in the CDR3. With V trimmed by 6 bases and J by 4 bases, 5 bases remained unmatched. Sequenced by immunoSEQ multiplex PCR; TCRdb stores in-frame clones only, minus some. The data show about 160,000 clones, 82% seen once. The sequence came from a woman in her forties with COVID-19, enrolled during active disease. The sample taken for sequencing was peripheral blood. The chain joins TRBV3-1 (or the pseudogene TRBV3-2) to TRBJ1-1, with TRBD1 matching 7 bases. CDR3 region: CASSRQGFTEAFF. In nucleotides, the CDR3 is TGTGCCAGCAGTCGACAGGGATTCACTGAAGCTTTCTTT.